This T cell receptor beta chain was obtained from a study of STAT5B mutations in CD4+ large granular lymphocyte leukemia. General study results and limits: TRBV06-family usage was enriched in top patient clones (8/27) versus controls (2/35).

Buffy coats from healthy blood donors served as controls. Trimming removed 6 bases from V and 0 bases from J; junction bases left unmatched: 2. Germline loops: CDR1 MDHEN, CDR2 SYDVKM. The CDR3 is made up of 14 amino acids. Assay: immunoSEQ multiplex PCR; the TCRdb copy retains only in-frame clones and omits some. The sample holds about 32,000 clones, around 72% seen once. Regarding this clone: Its antigen is unknown.

Sequences were obtained from CD4+ T cells from blood buffy coats. The clonotype was recovered from a human donor in good health. This chain connects TRBV28 to TRBJ1-1, with TRBD1 identical over 9 bases. The CDR3 coding sequence is TGTGCCAGCAGCTGGGACAGGGTGAACACTGAAGCTTTCTTT. Its translation: CASSWDRVNTEAFF. Complete variable domain (other parts from reference TRBV28 and TRBJ1-1): DVKVTQSSRYLVKRTGEKVFLECVQDMDHENMFWYRQDPGLGLRLIYFSYDVKMKEKGDIPEGYSVSREKKERFSLILESASTNQTSMYLCASSWDRVNTEAFFGQGTRLTVV.